The clone carrying this T cell receptor beta chain appeared many times. Sample time point: newly diagnosed GD, antithyroid drugs for less than 3 months. With RNA extracted from PBMCs as input, the TCR library was made. Germline CDR1 SGHTA, CDR2 FQGTGA. The CDR3 length is 15 residues. V was shortened by 3 bases and J by 7 bases, with 16 bases between the two germline ends. Building of the TCR beta libraries involved iRepertoire HTBI primers and Arm-PCR of CDR3 regions. TCRdb recomputed calls from the multiplex PCR reads with MiXCR, one row per CDR3 protein. The repertoire holds over 500,000 distinct CDR3 sequences, with about 16% as singletons. This entry comes from a study of regulatory T cells in long-lasting Graves disease. These data were also reused for a study on T cells in Graves' hyperthyroidism and ophthalmopathy.

This TCR was sampled from a man younger than 35 with Graves disease. This sample comprised peripheral blood mononuclear cells (PBMCs), obtained at new diagnosis, from a patient treated with antithyroid drugs. V usage is TRBV7-3 and J usage is TRBJ2-1, with a possible D match to TRBD2 (6 bases). CDR3 sequence (DNA): TGTGCCAGCAGCTTCACGGGTAGCGGAGGAAATGAGCAGTTCTTC. As protein: CASSFTGSGGNEQFF.